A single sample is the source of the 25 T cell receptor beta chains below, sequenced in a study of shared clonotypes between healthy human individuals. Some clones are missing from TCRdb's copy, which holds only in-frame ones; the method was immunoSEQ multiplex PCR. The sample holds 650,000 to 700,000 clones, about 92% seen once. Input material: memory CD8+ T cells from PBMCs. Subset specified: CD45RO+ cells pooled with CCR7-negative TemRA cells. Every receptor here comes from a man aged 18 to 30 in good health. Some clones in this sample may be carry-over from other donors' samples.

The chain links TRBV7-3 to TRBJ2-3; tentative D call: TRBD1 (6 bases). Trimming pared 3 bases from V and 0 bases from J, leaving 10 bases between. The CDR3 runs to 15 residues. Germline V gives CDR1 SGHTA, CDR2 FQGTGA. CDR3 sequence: CASSFGQISTDTQYF. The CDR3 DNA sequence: TGTGCCAGCAGCTTCGGACAGATTAGCACAGATACGCAGTATTTT.

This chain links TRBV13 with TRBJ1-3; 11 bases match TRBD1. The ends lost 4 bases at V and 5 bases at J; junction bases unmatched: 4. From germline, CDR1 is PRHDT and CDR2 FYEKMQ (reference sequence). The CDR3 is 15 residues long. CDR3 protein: CASSWTGGIRNTIYF. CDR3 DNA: TGTGCCAGCAGCTGGACAGGGGGCATTAGAAACACCATATATTTT.

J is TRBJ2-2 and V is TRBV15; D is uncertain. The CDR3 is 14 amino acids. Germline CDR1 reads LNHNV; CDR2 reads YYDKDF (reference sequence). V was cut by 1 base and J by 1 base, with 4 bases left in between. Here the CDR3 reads CATSRGGNTGELFF. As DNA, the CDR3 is TGTGCCACCAGCAGAGGGGGGAACACCGGGGAGCTGTTTTTT.

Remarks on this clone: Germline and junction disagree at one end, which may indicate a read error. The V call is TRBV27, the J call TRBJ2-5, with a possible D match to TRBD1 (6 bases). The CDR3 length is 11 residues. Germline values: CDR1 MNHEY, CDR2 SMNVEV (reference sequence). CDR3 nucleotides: TGTGCCAGCAGTGCGCCCTACAGGGAACACTTC. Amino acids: CASSAPYREHF.

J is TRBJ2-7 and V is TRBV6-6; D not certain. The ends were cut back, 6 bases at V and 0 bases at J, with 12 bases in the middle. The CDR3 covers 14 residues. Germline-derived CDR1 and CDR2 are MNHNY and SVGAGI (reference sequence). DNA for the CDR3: TGTGCCAGCAGCCCCCAGCCGAGCTCCTACGAGCAGTACTTC. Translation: CASSPQPSSYEQYF.

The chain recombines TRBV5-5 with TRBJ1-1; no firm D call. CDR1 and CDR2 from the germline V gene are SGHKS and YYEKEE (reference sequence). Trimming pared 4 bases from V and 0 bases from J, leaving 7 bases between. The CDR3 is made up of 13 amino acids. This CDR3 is CASSVVLNTEAFF. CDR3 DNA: TGTGCCAGCAGCGTGGTCCTGAACACTGAAGCTTTCTTT.

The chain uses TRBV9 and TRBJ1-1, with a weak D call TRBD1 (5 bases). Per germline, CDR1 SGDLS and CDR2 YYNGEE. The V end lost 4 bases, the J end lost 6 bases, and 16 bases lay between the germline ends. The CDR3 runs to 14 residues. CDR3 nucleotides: TGTGCCAGCAGCTCCCAGGACAAGATCTCTGAAGCTTTCTTT. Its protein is CASSSQDKISEAFF.

The CDR3 region is CASSRPGLASYSEQYF. The CDR3 DNA follows: TGTGCCAGCAGCAGGCCGGGACTAGCGAGTTATTCCGAGCAGTACTTC. The V gene is TRBV21-1, the J gene TRBJ2-7; no DNA check was done on the table's D call, TRBD2. TRBV21-1 has pseudogene status. This CDR3 has 16 amino acids.

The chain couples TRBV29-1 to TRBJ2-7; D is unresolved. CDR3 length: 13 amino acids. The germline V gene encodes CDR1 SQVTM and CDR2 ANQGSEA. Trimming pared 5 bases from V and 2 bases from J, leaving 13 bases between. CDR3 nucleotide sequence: TGCAGCGTTATGAAAGGGCATACCTACGAGCAGTACTTC. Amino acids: CSVMKGHTYEQYF.

The CDR3 region has the DNA TGCGCCAGCAGCCAAGTCGGGACTAGCCGCAATGAGCAGTTCTTC. Translated: CASSQVGTSRNEQFF. The V and J genes are TRBV4-1 and TRBJ2-1; TRBD2 matches at 9 bases. V lost 1 base and J lost 6; bases outside the gene matches: 4. The CDR3 has 15 amino acids. Germline assignment: CDR1 MGHRA and CDR2 YSYEKL.

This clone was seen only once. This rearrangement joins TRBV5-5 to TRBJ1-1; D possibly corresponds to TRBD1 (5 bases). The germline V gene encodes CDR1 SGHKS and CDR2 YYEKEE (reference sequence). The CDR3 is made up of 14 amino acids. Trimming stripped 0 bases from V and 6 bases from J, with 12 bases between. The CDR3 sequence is CASSLAIGGSEAFF. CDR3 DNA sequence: TGTGCCAGCAGCTTGGCCATCGGGGGGTCTGAAGCTTTCTTT.

CDR3 protein: CASSEGQVYNEQFF. CDR3 coding DNA: TGTGCCAGCAGTGAAGGTCAGGTCTACAATGAGCAGTTCTTC. The chain joins TRBV2 to TRBJ2-1; D not resolved. Germline loops: CDR1 SNHLY, CDR2 FYNNEI. Trimming left V 1 base short and J 3 bases short, with 7 bases between. The CDR3 is 14 amino acids.

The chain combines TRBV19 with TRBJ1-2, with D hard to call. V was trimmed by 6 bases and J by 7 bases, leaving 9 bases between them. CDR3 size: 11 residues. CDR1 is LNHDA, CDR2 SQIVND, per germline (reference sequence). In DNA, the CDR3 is TGTGCCAGTAGGGGATTGGGTGGCTACACCTTC. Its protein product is CASRGLGGYTF.

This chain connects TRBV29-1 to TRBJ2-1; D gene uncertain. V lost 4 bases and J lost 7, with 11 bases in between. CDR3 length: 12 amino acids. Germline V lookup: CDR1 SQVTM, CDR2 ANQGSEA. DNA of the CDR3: TGCAGCGTTGTAGGTGGTTCTAATGAGCAGTTCTTC. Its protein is CSVVGGSNEQFF.

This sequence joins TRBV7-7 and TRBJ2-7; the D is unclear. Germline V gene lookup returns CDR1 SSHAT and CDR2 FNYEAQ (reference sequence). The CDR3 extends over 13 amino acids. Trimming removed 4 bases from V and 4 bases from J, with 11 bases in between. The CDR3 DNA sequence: TGTGCCAGCAGCTCAAAGGACGGTTACGAGCAGTACTTC. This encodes CASSSKDGYEQYF.

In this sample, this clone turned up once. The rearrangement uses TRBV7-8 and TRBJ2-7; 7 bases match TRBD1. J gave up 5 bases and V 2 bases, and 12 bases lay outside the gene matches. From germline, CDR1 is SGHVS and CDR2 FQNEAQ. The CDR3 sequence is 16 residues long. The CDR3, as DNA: TGTGCCAGCAGCTTAAGGCCCAGGACAGGACCCAACGAGCAGTACTTC. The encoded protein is CASSLRPRTGPNEQYF.

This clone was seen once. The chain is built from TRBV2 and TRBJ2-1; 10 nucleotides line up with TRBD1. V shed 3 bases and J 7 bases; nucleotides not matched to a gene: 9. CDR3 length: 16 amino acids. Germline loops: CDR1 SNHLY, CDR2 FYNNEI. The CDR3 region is CASSEVGQGRLNEQFF. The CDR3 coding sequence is TGTGCCAGCAGTGAGGTGGGACAGGGGAGGTTGAATGAGCAGTTCTTC. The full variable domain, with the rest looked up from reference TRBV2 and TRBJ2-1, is EPEVTQTPSHQVTQMGQEVILRCVPISNHLYFYWYRQILGQKVEFLVSFYNNEISEKSEIFDDQFSVERPDGSNFTLKIRSTKLEDSAMYFCASSEVGQGRLNEQFFGPGTRLTVL.

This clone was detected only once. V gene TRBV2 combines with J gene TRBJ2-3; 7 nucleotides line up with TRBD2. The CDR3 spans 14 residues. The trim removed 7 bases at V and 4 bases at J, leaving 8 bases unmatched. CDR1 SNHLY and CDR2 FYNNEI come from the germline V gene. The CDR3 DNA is TGTGCCAGCACCGACCGGGGGGAGGCAGATACGCAGTATTTT. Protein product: CASTDRGEADTQYF.

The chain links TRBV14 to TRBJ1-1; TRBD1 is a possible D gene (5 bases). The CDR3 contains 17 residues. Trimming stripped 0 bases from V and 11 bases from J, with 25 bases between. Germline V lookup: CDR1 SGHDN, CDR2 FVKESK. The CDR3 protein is CASSQEHRRLPNLNAFF. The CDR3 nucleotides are TGTGCCAGCAGCCAAGAGCACAGGAGACTCCCTAACCTGAACGCTTTCTTT.

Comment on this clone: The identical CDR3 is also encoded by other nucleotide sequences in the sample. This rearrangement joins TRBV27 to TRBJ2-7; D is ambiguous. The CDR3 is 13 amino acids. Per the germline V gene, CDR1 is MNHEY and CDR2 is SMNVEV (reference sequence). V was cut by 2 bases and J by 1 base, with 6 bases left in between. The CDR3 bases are TGTGCCAGCAGTTTAGGGCGGTCCTACGAGCAGTACTTC. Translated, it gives CASSLGRSYEQYF.

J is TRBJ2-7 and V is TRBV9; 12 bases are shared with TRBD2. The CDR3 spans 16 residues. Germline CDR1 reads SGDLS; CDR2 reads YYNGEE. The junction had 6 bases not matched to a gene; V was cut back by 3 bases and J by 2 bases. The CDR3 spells CASSGLTSGRTYEQYF. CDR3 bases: TGTGCCAGCAGCGGACTGACTAGCGGGAGAACCTACGAGCAGTACTTC.

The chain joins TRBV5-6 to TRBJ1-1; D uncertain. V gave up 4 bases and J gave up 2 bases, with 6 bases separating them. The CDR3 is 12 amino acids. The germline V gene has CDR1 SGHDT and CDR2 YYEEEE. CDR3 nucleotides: TGTGCCAGCAGCATCAGCAACACTGAAGCTTTCTTT. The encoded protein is CASSISNTEAFF. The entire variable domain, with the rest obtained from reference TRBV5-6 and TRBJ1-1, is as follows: DAGVTQSPTHLIKTRGQQVTLRCSPKSGHDTVSWYQQALGQGPQFIFQYYEEEERQRGNFPDRFSGHQFPNYSSELNVNALLLGDSALYLCASSISNTEAFFGQGTRLTVV.

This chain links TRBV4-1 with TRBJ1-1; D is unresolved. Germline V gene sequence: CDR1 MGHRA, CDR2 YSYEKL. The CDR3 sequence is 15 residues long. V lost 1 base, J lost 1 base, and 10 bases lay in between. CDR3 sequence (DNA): TGCGCCAGCAGCCAAGTTTCCTTCACGAACACTGAAGCTTTCTTT. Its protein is CASSQVSFTNTEAFF.

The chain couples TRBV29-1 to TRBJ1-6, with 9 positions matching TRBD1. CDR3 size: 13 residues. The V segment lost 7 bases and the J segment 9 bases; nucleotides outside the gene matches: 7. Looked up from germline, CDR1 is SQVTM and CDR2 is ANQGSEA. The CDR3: CSARTGAGSPLHF. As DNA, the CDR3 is TGCAGCGCACGGACAGGGGCGGGTTCACCCCTCCACTTT.

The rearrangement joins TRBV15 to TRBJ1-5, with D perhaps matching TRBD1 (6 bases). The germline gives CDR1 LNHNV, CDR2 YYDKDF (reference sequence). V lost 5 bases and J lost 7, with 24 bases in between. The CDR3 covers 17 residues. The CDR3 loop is CATSRSNQGTSLQPQHF. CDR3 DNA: TGTGCCACCAGCCGATCCAATCAGGGGACTAGTCTACAGCCCCAGCATTTT.